This T cell receptor beta chain was sequenced in a study of CD8 T cells in ankylosing spondylitis. Study-level results: In ankylosing spondylitis blood, a motif of roughly 8 highly homologous TCR beta variants appeared characteristic.

This clonotype has a handful of counts. Its target is not known. The CDR3 extends over 14 amino acids. V was trimmed by 1 base and J by 1 base, leaving 7 bases between them. Via MiXCR, TCRdb re-called the 5' RACE reads, giving one row per CDR3 protein. The sample carries more than 600,000 distinct CDR3 sequences, under 20% recorded once. Sequenced sample: blood, either unsorted or a sorted T cell fraction (not recorded which). This TCR came from a male donor with ankylosing spondylitis. The chain couples TRBV12-3 or TRBV12-4 to TRBJ1-1; D gene unclear. The CDR3 DNA follows: TGTGCCAGCAGTTTAGACGTCGAGAACACTGAAGCTTTCTTT. Protein product: CASSLDVENTEAFF.